The rows below give T cell receptor beta chains drawn from one sample of a study of beta chain features in type 1 diabetes. Produced via immunoSEQ multiplex PCR; TCRdb's table is partial and in-frame only. The sample lists some 500,000 clones, roughly an eighth seen once, with 0.035% to 0.05% in the top ten. The sequencing sample was made of naive CD4+ T cells from blood. These TCRs come from a woman between 18 and 29 years old in good health. Each CDR3 is given with its conserved first and last residue. A D gene is named only where the DNA matches it firmly. Clone size is shown for a subset of rows, as once, few, many or a class of expanded clone.

cdr3_nt cdr3_aa clone_size j_call d_call v_call
TGTGCCAGCAGCGGGGGCGAGAAATACGAGCAGTACTTC CASSGGEKYEQYF - TRBJ2-7 - TRBV7-9
TGTGCCAGCAGCTTAACAAAACGAACGGTCGGGGCCAAAAACATTCAGTACTTC CASSLTKRTVGAKNIQYF few TRBJ2-4 - TRBV7-2
TGTGCCAGCTCACCACTCGAGGGCTACGAGCAGTACTTC CASSPLEGYEQYF - TRBJ2-7 - TRBV18
TGTGCCAGCTCACCGATACAGGGGGACACTGAGCAGTTCTTC CASSPIQGDTEQFF - TRBJ2-1 TRBD1 TRBV18
TGTGCCAGCAGCCAAGATCGACTAGCGGAAGAGACCCAGTACTTC CASSQDRLAEETQYF - TRBJ2-5 TRBD2 TRBV4-2
TGCAGTGCTAGCCTCGGGGACGGCTACACCTTC CSASLGDGYTF few TRBJ1-2 - TRBV20-1
TGCGCCAGCACCCAATGGACAGGCAACAACTATGGCTACACCTTC CASTQWTGNNYGYTF - TRBJ1-2 TRBD1 TRBV5-1
TGTGCCAGCAGCGCAGGGACAGGGGCCGGGGTGCAGTTCTTC CASSAGTGAGVQFF - TRBJ2-1 TRBD1 TRBV7-9
TGTGCCACCAGCATGGGTCGGACTGGGTACAATGAGCAGTTCTTC CATSMGRTGYNEQFF - TRBJ2-1 - TRBV15
TGTGCCAGCAGCCTCGGGGGGGTATCTCAGCCCCAGCATTTT CASSLGGVSQPQHF few TRBJ1-5 - TRBV27
TGTGCCTGGAGTGTAGGAGGGTTTACGGGGAAACTGTTTTTT CAWSVGGFTGKLFF few TRBJ1-4 - TRBV30
TGTGCCAGCAGCGGACTAGCGGGAGTGAACGAGCAGTACTTC CASSGLAGVNEQYF few TRBJ2-7 TRBD2 TRBV28
TGTGCCAGCACCCCGGCGGGGACCTACGAGCAGTACTTC CASTPAGTYEQYF few TRBJ2-7 - TRBV6-6
TGTGCCAGCAGTTTATCTAGCGGGAGAGGGAATGAGCAGTTCTTC CASSLSSGRGNEQFF - TRBJ2-1 TRBD2 TRBV27
TGTGCCAGCAGCCCAACATCCCTTAACTATGGCTACACCTTC CASSPTSLNYGYTF few TRBJ1-2 - TRBV14
TGTGCCAGCGGGGCCACTAGGGGCCAAGAGACCCAGTACTTC CASGATRGQETQYF few TRBJ2-5 - TRBV4-2
TGTGCCAGCAGCTTAGCCGGACAAATGAACACTGAAGCTTTCTTT CASSLAGQMNTEAFF - TRBJ1-1 - TRBV7-3
TGTGCCAGCAGCTTAATTAGTGGACTAGCCTCCTACGAGCAGTACTTC CASSLISGLASYEQYF few TRBJ2-7 TRBD2 TRBV7-2
TGTGCTAGTGGTTTGGGGACAGAATACACAGATACGCAGTATTTT CASGLGTEYTDTQYF few TRBJ2-3 - TRBV12-5
TGTGCCACCAAAACGGGACTAGGGAGCACAGATACGCAGTATTTT CATKTGLGSTDTQYF few TRBJ2-3 TRBD2 TRBV15
TGTGCCAGCAGCTTAGGTCTCGGCCAGACTAACAATGAGCAGTTCTTC CASSLGLGQTNNEQFF few TRBJ2-1 - TRBV7-9
TGTGCCAGCTCACCTGGACTCGGGTTAGGTTCACCCCTCCACTTT CASSPGLGLGSPLHF few TRBJ1-6 - TRBV18
TGTGCCAGCAGCTTGGACAGTAACTATGGCTACACCTTC CASSLDSNYGYTF - TRBJ1-2 - TRBV5-4
TGTGCCAGCAGCCCGGCGGGTGGGGTTGCAGATACGCAGTATTTT CASSPAGGVADTQYF - TRBJ2-3 - TRBV9
TGCGCCAGCAGCTTGAGTACTTACTACAATGAGCAGTTCTTC CASSLSTYYNEQFF few TRBJ2-1 - TRBV5-1
TGCGCCAGCAGCCAACCCCGGGACGCGAACACCGGGGAGCTGTTTTTT CASSQPRDANTGELFF - TRBJ2-2 - TRBV4-1
TGCGCCAGCAGCCGCACAATCATTAAGCCAGAGGAAAAACTGTTTTTT CASSRTIIKPEEKLFF few TRBJ1-4 - TRBV4-3
TGCGCCAGCAGCTTGACAGGGGCCGGGGAGCTGTTTTTT CASSLTGAGELFF - TRBJ2-2 TRBD1 TRBV5-1
TGTGCCAGCAGCGTAGATGGGGCAGGCTATGGCTACACCTTC CASSVDGAGYGYTF few TRBJ1-2 - TRBV9
TGTGCCAGCAGCCCACGGCAGGGGATCGACGAGCAGTACTTC CASSPRQGIDEQYF - TRBJ2-7 - TRBV6-5
TGTGCCTGGAGTGGGGTCGCGGGCGGCTACACCTTC CAWSGVAGGYTF few TRBJ1-2 - TRBV30
TGTGCCAGCAGCAAACAAGAGACCCAGTACTTC CASSKQETQYF few TRBJ2-5 - TRBV7-9
TGCGCCAGCAGCTTGGCGGCAGGCGCCGCCATCTATGGCTACACCTTC CASSLAAGAAIYGYTF few TRBJ1-2 - TRBV5-1
TGCGCCAGCAGCCGGACGCTTAGGGGAGCGGGCACCGGGGAGCTGTTTTTT CASSRTLRGAGTGELFF - TRBJ2-2 - TRBV4-1
TGTGCCAGCAGTAAGGACGGTATCCATCAGCCCCAGCATTTT CASSKDGIHQPQHF - TRBJ1-5 - TRBV6-5
TGTGCCAGCAGCCCAGGACATTCCTCTGGGGCCAACGTCCTGACTTTC CASSPGHSSGANVLTF few TRBJ2-6 - TRBV7-2
TGTGCCATCAGATCAACACAGGAGAGCTCCTACGAGCAGTACTTC CAIRSTQESSYEQYF few TRBJ2-7 - TRBV10-3
TGCAGCGCTCCGGGACTAGCGGGGTACAATGAGCAGTTCTTC CSAPGLAGYNEQFF many TRBJ2-1 TRBD2 TRBV29-1
TGTGCCAGCTCACGCGGACAGTCTAATGAAAAACTGTTTTTT CASSRGQSNEKLFF - TRBJ1-4 - TRBV18
TGTGCCACCAGGGACGACGTTTTGGGCGCCACAGATACGCAGTATTTT CATRDDVLGATDTQYF few TRBJ2-3 - TRBV15
TGTGCCAGCAGCCCTACAGGACAGGGGGTTTCCTACGAGCAGTACTTC CASSPTGQGVSYEQYF few TRBJ2-7 TRBD1 TRBV9
TGTGCCTGGAGAGTAGCTAGCGGGAGCAATGAGCAGTTCTTC CAWRVASGSNEQFF few TRBJ2-1 TRBD2 TRBV30
TGCAGTGCTAGAGATCTGGGGGCCCAGTACTTC CSARDLGAQYF - TRBJ2-5 - TRBV20-1
TGCGCCAGCAGCCTCACGGCAGCGGGAGTTTACAATGAGCAGTTCTTC CASSLTAAGVYNEQFF few TRBJ2-1 TRBD2 TRBV4-3
TGCGCCAGCAGCTTACGACAGGGAATAGAGACCCAGTACTTC CASSLRQGIETQYF few TRBJ2-5 TRBD1 TRBV5-1
TGTGCCAGCTCACCAGCGGGGGCGTACACAGATACGCAGTATTTT CASSPAGAYTDTQYF few TRBJ2-3 - TRBV18
TGTGCCAGCAGCCAGGACAGGGACCAGCCCCAGCATTTT CASSQDRDQPQHF - TRBJ1-5 TRBD1 TRBV7-2
TGTGCCAGCAGCGCACTCGCGGGTGGGACAGTTATCAGTCCTGAAGCTTTCTTT CASSALAGGTVISPEAFF - TRBJ1-1 TRBD1 TRBV9
TGTGCCTGGAGTTCGTTTGTAGGCAGGGTGTTCCAAGAGACCCAGTACTTC CAWSSFVGRVFQETQYF - TRBJ2-5 - TRBV30
TGCAGCAGCCGGGACAGGGGGAACTATGGCTACACCTTC CSSRDRGNYGYTF few TRBJ1-2 TRBD1 TRBV29-1